These 32 T cell receptor beta chains came from one sample sequenced in a study of blood T cell repertoires in COVID-19 (dated by TCRdb to 2018 to 2020). The receptor library was made with the immunoSEQ multiplex PCR assay. TCRdb retrieved this table from immuneACCESS and kept in-frame rearrangements only. Not all clones are present; in checked studies, unresolved V genes account for under half, and no reason is known for the remainder. The sample table holds over 150,000 clones, of which about 88% were seen once. Jointly, the top ten make up roughly a sixth of the sample. The sequenced sample was peripheral blood. The receptor source for this set is a man aged 50 or older with COVID-19, enrolled during active disease.

The rearrangement joins TRBV5-1 to TRBJ1-5; TRBD1 matches at 7 bases. After removal of 4 bases from V and 1 base from J, the junction contained 8 bases not matched to a gene. The CDR3 has 16 amino acids. Germline V gene sequence: CDR1 SGHRS, CDR2 YFSETQ. The CDR3 loop reads CASSPGTVVSNQPQHF. CDR3 bases: TGCGCCAGCAGCCCGGGGACAGTTGTGAGCAATCAGCCCCAGCATTTT.

The chain combines TRBV7-7 with TRBJ2-1, with 9 bases fitting TRBD2. The germline CDR1 and CDR2 sequences are SSHAT and FNYEAQ (reference sequence). V trimming: 6 bases; J trimming: 1 base; junction bases outside the gene matches: 4. The CDR3 consists of 15 residues. CDR3 amino acids: CASSPSGGSYNEQFF. DNA of the CDR3: TGTGCCAGCAGTCCAAGCGGGGGGTCCTACAATGAGCAGTTCTTC.

V and J are TRBV7-9 and TRBJ2-1; D unclear. The CDR3 is 16 amino acids. Trimming removed 1 base at V and 2 bases at J, with 12 bases between. The germline V gene has CDR1 SEHNR and CDR2 FQNEAQ (reference sequence). CDR3 loop: CASSLDSLQTYNEQFF. The CDR3 DNA is TGTGCCAGCAGCTTAGACTCTTTACAGACCTACAATGAGCAGTTCTTC. Full variable domain (missing parts from reference TRBV7-9 and TRBJ2-1): DTGVSQNPRHKITKRGQNVTFRCDPISEHNRLYWYRQTLGQGPEFLTYFQNEAQLEKSRLLSDRFSAERPKGSFSTLEIQRTEQGDSAMYLCASSLDSLQTYNEQFFGPGTRLTVL.

The CDR3 DNA is TGTGCCAGCAGCTTTACGATACCAAGCTTGTCGGGACTAGCGGGAGGGGGATACGAGCAGTACTTC. Encoded protein: CASSFTIPSLSGLAGGGYEQYF. This chain connects TRBV7-8 to TRBJ2-7; 16 bases line up with TRBD2. This CDR3 contains 22 residues. The germline gives CDR1 SGHVS, CDR2 FQNEAQ. The junction had 21 bases not matched to a gene; V was cut back by 3 bases and J by 4 bases.

The CDR3 is CASSLVQGLGTEAFF. The CDR3 DNA is TGCGCCAGCAGCTTGGTACAGGGATTGGGGACTGAAGCTTTCTTT. The chain carries TRBV5-1 and TRBJ1-1; a weak D match, TRBD1 (6 bases). The length of the CDR3 is 15 residues. CDR1 is SGHRS, CDR2 YFSETQ, per germline. Trimming left V 0 bases short and J 5 bases short, with 14 bases between.

The CDR3 sequence is CASSVEVRAGELFF. CDR3 DNA sequence: TGTGCCAGCAGCGTAGAGGTTCGGGCCGGGGAGCTGTTTTTT. The genes are TRBV9 and TRBJ2-2, with D uncertain. This CDR3 comprises 14 residues. The germline gives CDR1 SGDLS, CDR2 YYNGEE. The ends were cut back, 0 bases at V and 6 bases at J, with 9 bases in the middle.

The V call is TRBV7-9, the J call TRBJ2-1; 10 bases are a match to TRBD2. Germline assignment: CDR1 SEHNR and CDR2 FQNEAQ (reference sequence). V was pared by 4 bases and J by 9 bases, with 3 bases of the junction left unmatched. This CDR3 comprises 13 residues. The CDR3 here is CASSSSGRVEQFF. DNA of the CDR3: TGTGCCAGCAGCTCGAGCGGGAGGGTTGAGCAGTTCTTC.

The gene calls are TRBV18 and TRBJ1-3, with 8 bases matching TRBD1. The CDR3 is 16 amino acids. The V gene's germline CDR1 is KGHSH and CDR2 LQKENI. Trimming at V came to 2 bases and at J to 0 bases, leaving 3 bases not matched to a gene. The CDR3 DNA is TGTGCCAGCTCACCAAACAGGGGGTTCTCTGGAAACACCATATATTTT. This encodes CASSPNRGFSGNTIYF.

The gene calls are TRBV7-9 and TRBJ1-6; 7 bases are shared with TRBD1. J was trimmed by 9 bases and V by 1 base; bases with no gene match: 6. The CDR3 totals 15 residues. The germline CDR1 and CDR2 sequences are SEHNR and FQNEAQ (reference sequence). The CDR3 loop is CASSLGAGGGSPLHF. The DNA of the CDR3 is TGTGCCAGCAGCTTAGGGGCAGGGGGTGGTTCACCCCTCCACTTT.

The V and J genes are TRBV4-1 and TRBJ2-7; 14 bases are shared with TRBD2. Losses at the gene ends were 4 bases for V and 7 bases for J; bases not matched to a gene: 6. Per the germline V gene, CDR1 is MGHRA and CDR2 is YSYEKL. The CDR3 is 15 amino acids. CDR3 nucleotides: TGCGCCAGCAGCCCGGGACTAGCGGGAGTGGGAGAGCAGTACTTC. Translating it yields CASSPGLAGVGEQYF.

The rearrangement joins TRBV28 to TRBJ1-5; 7 bases match TRBD1. The CDR3 extends over 14 amino acids. The V segment lost 6 bases and the J segment 6 bases; nucleotides outside the gene matches: 8. Per the germline V gene, CDR1 is MDHEN and CDR2 is SYDVKM. The CDR3 coding sequence is TGTGCCAGCAGAGCAGACAGGGACGGTCAGCCCCAGCATTTT. Protein product: CASRADRDGQPQHF.

V is TRBV4-2 and J is TRBJ2-1, with 11 bases that match TRBD1. With V trimmed by 0 bases and J by 3 bases, 1 base remained unmatched. Germline loops: CDR1 LGHNA, CDR2 YNFKEQ. The CDR3 contains 16 residues. The CDR3 DNA reads as TGTGCCAGCAGCCAAGATGGGACAGGGGGCTACAATGAGCAGTTCTTC. It encodes CASSQDGTGGYNEQFF.

This chain joins TRBV27 and TRBJ1-5; possible D gene TRBD1, 6 bases. Germline loops: CDR1 MNHEY, CDR2 SMNVEV (reference sequence). V was pared by 4 bases and J by 3 bases, with 10 bases between. This CDR3 has 14 amino acids. CDR3 DNA sequence: TGTGCCAGCAGTTCGCGACAGGTCAATCAGCCCCAGCATTTT. Translated: CASSSRQVNQPQHF.

The genes are TRBV27 and TRBJ2-3; 12 nucleotides match TRBD1. Germline loops: CDR1 MNHEY, CDR2 SMNVEV (reference sequence). CDR3 length: 17 residues. The trim removed 5 bases at V and 3 bases at J, leaving 9 bases unmatched. The CDR3 loop is CASSPGQGAPGTDTQYF. The CDR3 DNA reads as TGTGCCAGCAGTCCGGGACAGGGGGCGCCTGGGACAGATACGCAGTATTTT.

V gene TRBV11-2 combines with J gene TRBJ2-7; 11 nucleotides match TRBD1. Germline V gene data show CDR1 as SGHAT and CDR2 as FQNNGV. V lost 5 bases, J lost 4 bases, and 10 bases stayed unmatched. The CDR3 has 16 residues. CDR3 amino acids: CASSPNPGTGGYEQYF. The CDR3 nucleotides are TGTGCCAGCAGCCCTAATCCCGGGACAGGGGGGTACGAGCAGTACTTC.

The chain recombines TRBV21-1 with TRBJ2-5; the table gives TRBD2 as D, unverified against the DNA. TRBV21-1 is classified as a pseudogene. This CDR3 comprises 14 residues. The CDR3 bases are TGTGCCAGCAGAGAACTAGCGGGAGATGAGACCCAGTACTTC. The encoded protein is CASRELAGDETQYF.

The chain joins TRBV4-3 to TRBJ1-6, with unresolved D. V gave up 1 base and J gave up 5 bases, with 9 bases separating them. The CDR3 totals 15 residues. Germline values: CDR1 LGHNA, CDR2 YSLEER. DNA for the CDR3: TGCGCCAGCAGCCAAGCAACACAAGATAATTCACCCCTCCACTTT. Amino acid sequence: CASSQATQDNSPLHF.

V gene TRBV6-1 combines with J gene TRBJ2-1; D call uncertain. The V end was cut by 2 bases, the J end by 13 bases, with 21 bases between. The CDR3 loop spans 15 amino acids. Germline V gene data show CDR1 as MNHNS and CDR2 as SASEGT. CDR3 loop: CASSEREAPARYQFF. The CDR3 nucleotides read TGTGCCAGCAGTGAACGAGAGGCTCCGGCCCGGTATCAGTTCTTC.

V gene TRBV7-9 combines with J gene TRBJ2-1; 9 bases are a match to TRBD1. Germline CDR1 reads SEHNR; CDR2 reads FQNEAQ (reference sequence). The length of the CDR3 is 16 residues. Trimming cost V 7 bases and J 7 bases; bases outside gene matches: 14. The CDR3 sequence is CASNHVQGAAWNEQFF. The CDR3 DNA sequence: TGTGCCAGCAATCACGTACAGGGGGCTGCTTGGAATGAGCAGTTCTTC.

This clone appeared a single time. The chain carries TRBV9 and TRBJ2-1, with 11 bases that match TRBD2. J gave up 7 bases and V 3 bases, and 3 bases lay outside the gene matches. The V gene's germline CDR1 is SGDLS and CDR2 YYNGEE. The CDR3 is made up of 14 amino acids. The CDR3 sequence: CASSGTSGGNEQFF. The CDR3 bases are TGTGCCAGCAGCGGCACTAGCGGGGGAAATGAGCAGTTCTTC.

The chain employs TRBV5-6 and TRBJ2-2; 11 bases agree with TRBD2. V shed 1 base, J shed 5 bases, and the junction held 7 bases outside the gene matches. The CDR3 extends over 17 amino acids. CDR1 SGHDT and CDR2 YYEEEE come from the germline V gene. The DNA of the CDR3 is TGTGCCAGCAGCTTGCGTACTAGCGGGAGAGGAACCGGGGAGCTGTTTTTT. Its protein is CASSLRTSGRGTGELFF.

This sequence joins TRBV30 and TRBJ1-4; possible D gene TRBD1, 5 bases. V lost 3 bases and J lost 8, with 19 bases in between. This CDR3 has 15 amino acids. Germline CDR1 is GTSNPN and CDR2 is SVGIG (reference sequence). The CDR3, as DNA: TGTGCCTGGAGCGATCAACGGGGGAGTAGGGAAAAACTGTTTTTT. This gives the protein CAWSDQRGSREKLFF.

Remarks on this clone: Other nucleotide sequences from this sample produce the same CDR3. This chain connects TRBV19 to TRBJ2-7, with TRBD1 matching 9 bases. The CDR3 runs 15 residues. Germline V gene lookup returns CDR1 LNHDA and CDR2 SQIVND (reference sequence). With 4 bases clipped from V and 5 bases from J, the junction kept 9 bases outside the gene matches. The CDR3: CASSTYRGLRDEQYF. CDR3 nucleotides: TGTGCCAGTAGTACCTACAGGGGGCTACGGGACGAGCAGTACTTC.

V gene TRBV7-3 combines with J gene TRBJ2-2; a weak D match, TRBD2 (5 bases). This CDR3 has 17 amino acids. Trimming removed 5 bases from V and 6 bases from J, with 22 bases in between. Germline-derived CDR1 and CDR2 are SGHTA and FQGTGA. The CDR3 nucleotides are TGTGCCAGCAGCCCTTCTGGAGAGGGTGAGGTTCCCGGGGAGCTGTTTTTT. Protein sequence: CASSPSGEGEVPGELFF.

This clone was detected only a few times. The V call is TRBV28, the J call TRBJ1-4, with 9 nucleotides matching TRBD1. This CDR3 is built from 16 residues. Germline V gene lookup returns CDR1 MDHEN and CDR2 SYDVKM. The J segment lost 8 bases and the V segment lost 5 bases, leaving 12 bases of the junction unmatched. The CDR3: CASSEVGTGIGEKLFF. The CDR3 DNA reads TGTGCCAGCAGTGAGGTCGGGACAGGGATAGGGGAAAAACTGTTTTTT.

The V gene is TRBV28, the J gene TRBJ2-5; D gene unclear. Looked up from germline, CDR1 is MDHEN and CDR2 is SYDVKM. The V end lost 2 bases, the J end lost 5 bases, and 12 bases lay between the germline ends. The CDR3 sequence is 14 residues long. The chain's CDR3 is CASSLGEVLETQYF. The DNA for the CDR3 is TGTGCCAGCAGTTTAGGTGAGGTGTTGGAGACCCAGTACTTC.

The chain carries TRBV3-1 (or the pseudogene TRBV3-2) and TRBJ2-2, with 14 bases fitting TRBD2. In germline, CDR1 is LGHDT, CDR2 YNNKEL (reference sequence). There are 21 residues in the CDR3. V shed 3 bases and J 3 bases; nucleotides not matched to a gene: 15. DNA for the CDR3: TGTGCCAGCAGCCAGCAAGACGTGACTAGCGGGGGGGCCGGGGACACCGGGGAGCTGTTTTTT. It encodes CASSQQDVTSGGAGDTGELFF.

This chain uses TRBV6-5 with TRBJ2-7, with TRBD1 matching 10 bases. This CDR3 has 15 amino acids. V shed 6 bases and J 2 bases; nucleotides not matched to a gene: 7. Per the germline V gene, CDR1 is MNHEY and CDR2 is SVGAGI. As DNA, the CDR3 is TGTGCCAGCAGGCCTGGACAGGGGGGGACCTACGAGCAGTACTTC. Protein: CASRPGQGGTYEQYF.

The chain couples TRBV5-5 to TRBJ1-5, with D perhaps TRBD1 (6 bases). The CDR3 has 13 residues. Germline values: CDR1 SGHKS, CDR2 YYEKEE (reference sequence). V shed 4 bases and J shed 3 bases, with 8 bases lying between them. The CDR3 DNA reads TGTGCCAGCAGCCACAGGGCCAATCAGCCCCAGCATTTT. Translation gives CASSHRANQPQHF.

V gene TRBV7-2 combines with J gene TRBJ2-7; maybe TRBD1 (5 bases). Trimming stripped 5 bases from V and 0 bases from J, with 8 bases between. The CDR3 covers 13 residues. Per germline, CDR1 SGHTA and CDR2 FQGNSA. The CDR3 loop is CASSPTASYEQYF. The CDR3 DNA reads as TGTGCCAGCAGCCCGACAGCCTCCTACGAGCAGTACTTC.

The rearrangement uses TRBV7-3 and TRBJ2-2, with 7 bases identical to TRBD2. Germline CDR1 SGHTA, CDR2 FQGTGA. The trim removed 2 bases at V and 7 bases at J, leaving 7 bases unmatched. This CDR3 is 15 amino acids long. The CDR3: CASSLGREFSGELFF. CDR3 nucleotides: TGTGCCAGCAGCTTAGGGCGGGAGTTCAGCGGGGAGCTGTTTTTT.

The rearrangement links TRBV7-2 to TRBJ1-5; tentatively, D is TRBD1 (5 bases). CDR1 SGHTA and CDR2 FQGNSA come from the germline V gene. Trimming removed 1 base at V and 4 bases at J, with 8 bases between. This CDR3 contains 14 residues. In DNA form, the CDR3 reads TGTGCCAGCAGCTTAGAACAGGCTAATCAGCCCCAGCATTTT. As protein: CASSLEQANQPQHF.